These T cell receptor beta chains were read from a single sample in a study of cytomegalovirus exposure and HLA in healthy donors. Clones were sequenced by immunoSEQ multiplex PCR, and TCRdb holds only the in-frame ones, with some missing. The sample lists more than 150,000 clones, around 80% occurring once. Sequenced: PBMCs. The receptors were sampled from a woman in her 30s in good health and CMV-seropositive. The CDR3 runs from the conserved cysteine through the conserved F or W. Each record gives: D gene, J gene, V gene, clone size, CDR3 protein, CDR3 DNA. A D gene is named only where the DNA matches it firmly. The size entry is marked missing in some rows and otherwise reads once, few, many or a size class.

>-|TRBJ1-2|TRBV7-6|-
CASSSGRGWDGYTF
TGTGCCAGCAGTTCAGGGAGGGGTTGGGACGGCTACACCTTC
>-|TRBJ1-1|TRBV11-3|-
CASSSWGGRVPEAFF
TGTGCCAGCAGCTCCTGGGGGGGCAGGGTTCCTGAAGCTTTCTTT
>-|TRBJ1-5|TRBV4-1|-
CASSLLPPGLHQPQHF
TGCGCCAGCAGCCTTCTACCTCCGGGTCTACATCAGCCCCAGCATTTT
>TRBD1|TRBJ1-6|TRBV6-1|few
CASSGRPGQGFQGAPLHF
TGTGCCAGCAGTGGACGCCCGGGACAGGGGTTTCAGGGCGCACCCCTCCACTTT
>-|TRBJ1-5|TRBV18|-
CASSPTSPGQQPQHF
TGTGCCAGCTCACCAACGTCACCGGGTCAGCAGCCCCAGCATTTT
>-|TRBJ2-2|TRBV4-3|once
CASSTRSYGELFF
TGCGCCAGCAGCACCCGGTCCTACGGGGAGCTGTTTTTT
>-|TRBJ1-5|TRBV21-1|-
CASNPGQGSAYSNQPQHF
TGTGCCAGCAACCCGGGACAGGGATCGGCCTATAGCAATCAGCCCCAGCATTTT
>TRBD1|TRBJ1-6|TRBV5-5|-
CASSITTGGSNSPLHF
TGTGCCAGCAGCATAACTACAGGGGGCAGTAATTCACCCCTCCACTTT
>TRBD2|TRBJ2-7|TRBV5-1|-
CASSPGASGGMGEQYF
TGCGCCAGCAGCCCGGGGGCTAGCGGGGGAATGGGGGAGCAGTACTTC
>-|TRBJ2-2|TRBV27|once
CASSPDPQGTGELFF
TGTGCCAGCAGTCCGGACCCGCAGGGCACCGGGGAGCTGTTTTTT
>TRBD2|TRBJ2-1|TRBV11-3|-
CASSPGTSGGTYNEQFF
TGTGCCAGCAGCCCGGGGACTAGCGGGGGCACCTACAATGAGCAGTTCTTC
>TRBD2|TRBJ2-7|TRBV11-3|-
CASSFASAGGNEQYF
TGTGCCAGCAGCTTCGCTAGCGCGGGAGGGAACGAGCAGTACTTC
>-|TRBJ2-7|TRBV5-1|-
CASSWGWGDGSYEQYF
TGCGCCAGCAGCTGGGGGTGGGGGGACGGCTCCTACGAGCAGTACTTC
>-|TRBJ1-5|TRBV6-5|-
CASSSGDQPQHF
TGTGCCAGCAGTAGCGGGGATCAGCCCCAGCATTTT
>-|TRBJ1-2|TRBV10-2|once
CASSSSNPSWYGYTF
TGCGCCAGCAGTTCATCTAACCCGTCTTGGTATGGCTACACCTTC
>TRBD1|TRBJ1-2|TRBV20-1|few
CSAEDRGGYTF
TGCAGTGCTGAAGACAGGGGTGGCTACACCTTC
>-|TRBJ1-5|TRBV7-2|-
CASSSASQPQHF
TGTGCCAGCAGCTCAGCCAGTCAGCCCCAGCATTTT
>-|TRBJ1-5|TRBV4-1|-
CASSQVIQELGNQPQHF
TGCGCCAGCAGCCAAGTCATACAGGAACTCGGCAATCAGCCCCAGCATTTT
>TRBD1|TRBJ1-2|TRBV6-1|-
CASRTTGGNGYTF
TGTGCCAGCAGGACCACAGGGGGCAATGGCTACACCTTC
>TRBD2|TRBJ2-1|TRBV29-1|-
CSVKGPFRGGSYNEQFF
TGCAGCGTAAAGGGGCCTTTTCGGGGGGGTTCCTACAATGAGCAGTTCTTC
>TRBD1|TRBJ1-5|TRBV7-9|-
CASSSDREPNQPQHF
TGTGCCAGCAGCTCGGACAGGGAACCCAATCAGCCCCAGCATTTT
>-|TRBJ2-3|TRBV28|-
CASSLASWTTGDTQYF
TGTGCCAGCAGTTTAGCTAGCTGGACCACCGGGGATACGCAGTATTTT
>TRBD1|TRBJ2-7|TRBV6-5|few
CASSYSGTALGEQYF
TGTGCCAGCAGTTACTCCGGGACAGCCTTGGGCGAGCAGTACTTC
>TRBD1|TRBJ2-3|TRBV5-6|-
CASSLDRGADTQYF
TGTGCCAGCAGCTTGGACAGGGGAGCAGATACGCAGTATTTT
>-|TRBJ2-1|TRBV7-9|-
CASSPALLTGKANEQFF
TGTGCCAGCAGCCCCGCACTCTTAACGGGGAAAGCGAATGAGCAGTTCTTC
>TRBD2|TRBJ2-3|TRBV7-6|-
CASSLVSGGMADTQYF
TGTGCCAGCAGCTTAGTTAGCGGGGGGATGGCAGATACGCAGTATTTT
>-|TRBJ1-2|TRBV4-3|-
CASSPSPSGTRYGYTF
TGCGCCAGCAGCCCTTCTCCCTCCGGGACAAGGTATGGCTACACCTTC
>-|TRBJ2-5|TRBV30|-
CAWKETQETQYF
TGTGCCTGGAAGGAGACCCAAGAGACCCAGTACTTC
>TRBD2|TRBJ2-1|TRBV6-1|few
CASSLMGLAEDEQFF
TGTGCCAGCAGTCTAATGGGACTAGCCGAGGATGAGCAGTTCTTC
>TRBD2|TRBJ2-3|TRBV9|-
CASSVADGRGGADTQYF
TGTGCCAGCAGCGTAGCTGATGGGCGGGGAGGGGCAGATACGCAGTATTTT
>TRBD1|TRBJ1-2|TRBV7-2|-
CASSLYKTGDGYTF
TGTGCCAGCAGCTTATATAAGACAGGGGACGGCTACACCTTC
>TRBD1|TRBJ1-5|TRBV27|-
CASSSGQAGRGQPQHF
TGTGCCAGCAGTTCAGGACAGGCCGGCCGGGGTCAGCCCCAGCATTTT
>TRBD2|TRBJ2-4|TRBV4-3|-
CASSQGGAGGGYLAKNIQYF
TGCGCCAGCAGCCAAGGAGGGGCGGGGGGCGGTTACCTAGCCAAAAACATTCAGTACTTC
>-|TRBJ2-4|TRBV6-6|-
CASSPRDIQYF
TGTGCCAGCAGTCCCCGGGACATTCAGTACTTC
>TRBD1|TRBJ2-7|TRBV13|-
CASSSTGGGYEQYF
TGTGCCAGCAGCTCGACAGGGGGCGGGTACGAGCAGTACTTC
>TRBD1|TRBJ2-2|TRBV19|-
CASSVGTGGITGELFF
TGTGCCAGTAGTGTCGGGACAGGGGGGATCACCGGGGAGCTGTTTTTT
>-|TRBJ2-7|TRBV7-2|-
CASSLDFSSYEQYF
TGTGCCAGCAGCTTGGACTTCTCATCCTACGAGCAGTACTTC
>-|TRBJ2-2|TRBV4-3|-
CASSQGLGVGLTGELFF
TGCGCCAGCAGCCAAGGACTAGGTGTAGGGTTAACCGGGGAGCTGTTTTTT
>TRBD1|TRBJ2-7|TRBV4-1|few
CASSQEDRGGYEQYF
TGCGCCAGCAGCCAAGAGGACAGGGGAGGCTACGAGCAGTACTTC
>-|TRBJ1-1|TRBV28|-
CASSPPTGFSTEAFF
TGTGCCAGCAGTCCCCCAACAGGGTTTAGCACTGAAGCTTTCTTT
>TRBD1|TRBJ1-4|TRBV27|-
CASSFRDRGEKLFF
TGTGCCAGCAGTTTCCGGGACAGGGGTGAAAAACTATTTTTT
>-|TRBJ2-5|TRBV5-1|-
CASSSGQGRPETQYF
TGCGCCAGCAGCTCCGGGCAGGGCAGACCAGAGACCCAGTACTTC
>TRBD1|TRBJ1-6|TRBV7-2|-
CASSHLDRVWDSPLHF
TGTGCCAGCAGCCACTTGGACAGGGTGTGGGATTCACCCCTCCACTTT
>-|TRBJ2-1|TRBV27|-
CASSLWAGSSYNEQFF
TGTGCCAGCAGTTTATGGGCGGGGAGCTCCTACAATGAGCAGTTCTTC
>-|TRBJ2-7|TRBV19|-
CASSIGMTAGGTYEQYF
TGTGCCAGTAGTATAGGGATGACCGCGGGTGGCACTTACGAGCAGTACTTC
>TRBD1|TRBJ2-1|TRBV10-3|-
CAISGRQGANEQFF
TGTGCCATCAGTGGCCGGCAGGGGGCTAATGAGCAGTTCTTC
>TRBD2|TRBJ2-2|TRBV27|-
CASSPRGGGPTGELFF
TGTGCCAGCAGTCCCCGGGGCGGGGGGCCTACCGGGGAGCTGTTTTTT